These 14 T cell receptor beta chains came from one sample sequenced in a study of beta chain features in type 1 diabetes. The study reverse transcribed the entire isolated RNA, so it sequenced expressed TCRB transcripts. TCRdb's table, derived via immunoSEQ multiplex PCR, lists solely in-frame clones and lacks some. The top ten clones hold almost 0.055% of a sample with around 240,000 clones, 68% of them seen once. The sample was naive CD4+ T cells from blood. These receptor sequences come from a man under 40 in good health.

The rearrangement links TRBV2 to TRBJ2-3, with D unclear. V shed 7 bases and J shed 6 bases, with 14 bases lying between them. The CDR3 is 13 amino acids. The germline CDR1 and CDR2 sequences are SNHLY and FYNNEI. CDR3 nucleotide sequence: TGTGCCAGCAATACTTGGGCACAGGATACGCAGTATTTT. Translating gives CASNTWAQDTQYF.

This chain joins TRBV6-6 and TRBJ2-1, with D unresolved. The germline V gene encodes CDR1 MNHNY and CDR2 SVGAGI (reference sequence). This CDR3 has 13 amino acids. Trimming cost V 8 bases and J 4 bases, with 12 bases left between them. The CDR3 DNA follows: TGTGCCAGCGGCCCGCCAGGTTACAATGAGCAGTTCTTC. It encodes CASGPPGYNEQFF.

The rearrangement joins TRBV4-2 to TRBJ2-3; tentatively, D is TRBD1 (6 bases). This CDR3 contains 15 residues. CDR1 LGHNA and CDR2 YNFKEQ come from the germline V gene. Trimming stripped 0 bases from V and 6 bases from J, with 13 bases between. As DNA, the CDR3 is TGTGCCAGCAGCCAAGATGGACAGCAAAAGGATACGCAGTATTTT. This codes for CASSQDGQQKDTQYF.

The chain recombines TRBV30 with TRBJ1-1, with 7 positions matching TRBD1. The CDR3 loop spans 15 amino acids. Per the germline V gene, CDR1 is GTSNPN and CDR2 is SVGIG (reference sequence). Trimming cost V 2 bases and J 0 bases; bases outside gene matches: 6. CDR3 region: CAWSTPGTVNTEAFF. CDR3 nucleotides: TGTGCCTGGAGTACTCCAGGGACAGTGAACACTGAAGCTTTCTTT. The full variable domain, in which reference TRBV30 and TRBJ1-1 provide the parts outside the CDR3, is SQTIHQWPATLVQPVGSPLSLECTVEGTSNPNLYWYRQAAGRGLQLLFYSVGIGQISSEVPQNLSASRPQDRQFILSSKKLLLSDSGFYLCAWSTPGTVNTEAFFGQGTRLTVV.

With regard to this clone: This CDR3 is also generated by other DNA sequences in the sample. The V gene is TRBV30, the J gene TRBJ2-1; D is unclear. V lost 1 base to trimming and J lost 12 bases, with 19 bases between them. The germline CDR1 and CDR2 sequences are GTSNPN and SVGIG (reference sequence). This CDR3 region has 14 residues. The CDR3 reads CAWSEGGPLQSQFF. The CDR3 DNA follows: TGTGCCTGGAGTGAGGGTGGGCCATTACAATCGCAGTTCTTC. Complete variable domain (other parts from reference TRBV30 and TRBJ2-1): SQTIHQWPATLVQPVGSPLSLECTVEGTSNPNLYWYRQAAGRGLQLLFYSVGIGQISSEVPQNLSASRPQDRQFILSSKKLLLSDSGFYLCAWSEGGPLQSQFFGPGTRLTVL.

The rearrangement uses TRBV13 and TRBJ1-1; D is unresolved. Germline CDR1 PRHDT, CDR2 FYEKMQ (reference sequence). The CDR3 runs 15 residues. V gave up 5 bases and J gave up 0 bases, with 13 bases separating them. CDR3 amino acids: CASSRARYMNTEAFF. The CDR3 DNA reads as TGTGCCAGCAGCAGAGCGCGGTATATGAACACTGAAGCTTTCTTT.

The chain employs TRBV28 and TRBJ2-5; maybe TRBD1 (5 bases). CDR3 length equals 15 residues. The V end lost 4 bases, the J end lost 5 bases, and 17 bases lay between the germline ends. Germline V gene data show CDR1 as MDHEN and CDR2 as SYDVKM. The CDR3 sequence is CASSSPSKGWETQYF. In DNA form, the CDR3 reads TGTGCCAGCAGTTCACCGAGCAAGGGGTGGGAGACCCAGTACTTC.

This chain joins TRBV14 and TRBJ1-1; no definite D call. Germline assignment: CDR1 SGHDN and CDR2 FVKESK. V gave up 2 bases and J gave up 3 bases, with 7 bases separating them. This CDR3 spans 13 amino acids. CDR3 sequence reads: CASSQHIHTEAFF. The CDR3 bases are TGTGCCAGCAGCCAACATATTCACACTGAAGCTTTCTTT.

V is TRBV7-2 and J is TRBJ2-3; 7 nucleotides agree with TRBD2. CDR3 length equals 16 residues. Germline V gives CDR1 SGHTA, CDR2 FQGNSA. J lost 4 bases, V lost 2 bases, and 9 bases had no gene match. This CDR3 is CASSLRVGGPADTQYF. In DNA form, the CDR3 reads TGTGCCAGCAGCTTAAGAGTGGGAGGGCCAGCAGATACGCAGTATTTT.

This sequence joins TRBV18 and TRBJ2-2; unclear D gene. CDR1 KGHSH and CDR2 LQKENI come from the germline V gene. This CDR3 spans 13 amino acids. V gave up 4 bases and J gave up 1 base, with 4 bases separating them. The DNA of the CDR3 is TGTGCCAGCTCACTGCTGAACACCGGGGAGCTGTTTTTT. Its translation: CASSLLNTGELFF.

V gene TRBV30 combines with J gene TRBJ2-7; 7 bases match TRBD2. The CDR3 has 13 residues. Germline loops: CDR1 GTSNPN, CDR2 SVGIG (reference sequence). V was clipped by 5 bases and J by 0 bases; unmatched bases: 4. The CDR3 bases are TGTGCCTGGCTAGCGGAGAGCTCCTACGAGCAGTACTTC. Protein sequence: CAWLAESSYEQYF. The whole variable domain, filled in from reference TRBV30 and TRBJ2-7, reads SQTIHQWPATLVQPVGSPLSLECTVEGTSNPNLYWYRQAAGRGLQLLFYSVGIGQISSEVPQNLSASRPQDRQFILSSKKLLLSDSGFYLCAWLAESSYEQYFGPGTRLTVT.

The gene calls are TRBV30 and TRBJ1-1, with 7 bases lining up with TRBD1. Looked up from germline, CDR1 is GTSNPN and CDR2 is SVGIG (reference sequence). The CDR3 covers 14 residues. Trimming at V came to 4 bases and at J to 0 bases, leaving 5 bases not matched to a gene. CDR3 bases: TGTGCCTGGAAAGGGGACAGCATGAACACTGAAGCTTTCTTT. Its translation: CAWKGDSMNTEAFF.

This sequence joins TRBV11-2 and TRBJ2-5; TRBD2 aligns across 7 bases. The CDR3 is 16 residues long. J was trimmed by 7 bases and V by 1 base; bases with no gene match: 12. Germline V gene lookup returns CDR1 SGHAT and CDR2 FQNNGV. CDR3 loop: CASSLGAGASSVTQYF. DNA of the CDR3: TGTGCCAGCAGCTTAGGTGCGGGAGCATCATCGGTGACCCAGTACTTC. Filled out from reference TRBV11-2 and TRBJ2-5, the complete variable domain reads EAGVAQSPRYKIIEKRQSVAFWCNPISGHATLYWYQQILGQGPKLLIQFQNNGVVDDSQLPKDRFSAERLKGVDSTLKIQPAKLEDSAVYLCASSLGAGASSVTQYFGPGTRLLVL.

This rearrangement joins TRBV15 to TRBJ2-5; 10 positions match TRBD1. The germline gives CDR1 LNHNV, CDR2 YYDKDF (reference sequence). J was trimmed by 4 bases and V by 6 bases; bases with no gene match: 5. The CDR3 has 14 amino acids. CDR3 region: CATRRQGAVETQYF. The DNA for the CDR3 is TGTGCCACCAGGCGACAGGGGGCTGTAGAGACCCAGTACTTC.